This T cell receptor beta chain came from a study of monozygotic twins with inflammatory bowel disease. Germline CDR1 is DFQATT and CDR2 is SNEGSKA (reference sequence). The CDR3 length is 13 residues. TCRdb reprocessed the 5' RACE reads and reports one entry per CDR3 protein, with no DNA. With approximately 160,000 distinct CDR3 sequences in the sample, the ten largest clones hold about 7.4%. The chain carries TRBV20-1 and TRBJ1-1; with no DNA, the TCRdb D assignment of TRBD1 cannot be verified. This receptor was taken from a human donor with ulcerative colitis or Crohn's disease, or a healthy co-twin of an affected twin (not recorded which). The sample taken for sequencing was blood. This chain's CDR3 is CSATRDSYTEAFF.